The sequence of this TCR beta chain was determined in a study of somatic mutations in cytotoxic T cells in rheumatoid arthritis. Overall study: Flow sorting at nearly 100% purity was applied to some V beta antibody-stained T-cell populations, which included V beta1+ cells sequenced for TCRB.

The CDR3 length is 15 residues. Germline lookup yields CDR1 MNHEY and CDR2 SMNVEV (reference sequence). The ends were cut back, 5 bases at V and 6 bases at J, with 19 bases in the middle. The data were produced by immunoSEQ multiplex PCR, yet TCRdb's version contains in-frame clones alone and is incomplete. This table holds about 20,000 clones, approximately 80% found once. The sample consisted of CD8+ T cells sorted from blood. This TCR came from an adult with rheumatoid arthritis. This chain connects TRBV27 to TRBJ1-2; D perhaps matches TRBD1 (5 bases). The CDR3 sequence is CASSTSRALRDGYTF. Written as DNA, the CDR3 is TGTGCCAGCAGTACCAGCAGGGCGTTAAGGGATGGCTACACCTTC.